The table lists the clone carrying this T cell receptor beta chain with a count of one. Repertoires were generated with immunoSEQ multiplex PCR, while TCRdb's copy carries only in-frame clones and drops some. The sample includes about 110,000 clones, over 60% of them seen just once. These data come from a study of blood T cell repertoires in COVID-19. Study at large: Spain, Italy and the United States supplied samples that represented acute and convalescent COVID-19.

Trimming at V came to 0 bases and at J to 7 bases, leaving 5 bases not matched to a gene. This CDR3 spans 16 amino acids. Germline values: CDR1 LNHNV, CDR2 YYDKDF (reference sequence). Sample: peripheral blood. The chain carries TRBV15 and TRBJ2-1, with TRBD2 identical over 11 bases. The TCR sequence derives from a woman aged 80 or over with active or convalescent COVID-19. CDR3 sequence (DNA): TGTGCCACCAGCAGAGATCTAGCGGGAGGAAAGAATGAGCAGTTCTTC. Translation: CATSRDLAGGKNEQFF. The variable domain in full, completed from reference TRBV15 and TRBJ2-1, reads DAMVIQNPRYQVTQFGKPVTLSCSQTLNHNVMYWYQQKSSQAPKLLFHYYDKDFNNEADTPDNFQSRRPNTSFCFLDIRSPGLGDTAMYLCATSRDLAGGKNEQFFGPGTRLTVL.